This TCR beta chain was documented in a study of tumor and adjacent non-tumor tissue in lung cancer. Study context: Each sample yielded 4 million to 5 million productive TCRbeta reads on average.

RNA was extracted from bulk tissue without any cell sorting. The CDR3 is made up of 14 amino acids. The library came from three nested PCR rounds adapted from ARM-PCR protocols. TCRdb independently ran MiXCR on the multiplex PCR reads; one entry per CDR3 protein. The sample includes approximately 130,000 distinct CDR3 sequences, over 65% of them seen just once. To note about this clonotype: An end of the junction differs from the germline gene, which may be a read error.

The clonotype originates from a man aged 25 to 40 with non-small cell lung cancer. The sequenced sample was lung tumor tissue. V is TRBV12-3 or TRBV12-4 and J is TRBJ2-7; possible D gene TRBD1, 5 bases. CDR3 coding DNA: TGTGCCAGCAGTTTGGGGCTCCCCCACTACGAGCTGTACTTC. Its protein is CASSLGLPHYELYF.